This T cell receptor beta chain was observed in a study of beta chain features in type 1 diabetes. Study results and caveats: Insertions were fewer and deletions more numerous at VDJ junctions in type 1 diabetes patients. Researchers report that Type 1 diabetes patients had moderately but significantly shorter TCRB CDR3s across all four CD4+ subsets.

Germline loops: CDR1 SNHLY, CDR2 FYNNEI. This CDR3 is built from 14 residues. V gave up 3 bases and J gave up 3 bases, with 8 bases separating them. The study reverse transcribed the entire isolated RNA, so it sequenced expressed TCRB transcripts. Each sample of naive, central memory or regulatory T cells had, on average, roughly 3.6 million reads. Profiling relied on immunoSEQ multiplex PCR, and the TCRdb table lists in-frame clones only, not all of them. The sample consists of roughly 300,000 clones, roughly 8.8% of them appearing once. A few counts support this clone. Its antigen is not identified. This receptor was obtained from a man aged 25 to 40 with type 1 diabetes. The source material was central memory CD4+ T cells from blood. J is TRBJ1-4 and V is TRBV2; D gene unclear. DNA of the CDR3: TGTGCCAGCAGTGACAGGCGTTCTAATGAAAAACTGTTTTTT. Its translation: CASSDRRSNEKLFF.